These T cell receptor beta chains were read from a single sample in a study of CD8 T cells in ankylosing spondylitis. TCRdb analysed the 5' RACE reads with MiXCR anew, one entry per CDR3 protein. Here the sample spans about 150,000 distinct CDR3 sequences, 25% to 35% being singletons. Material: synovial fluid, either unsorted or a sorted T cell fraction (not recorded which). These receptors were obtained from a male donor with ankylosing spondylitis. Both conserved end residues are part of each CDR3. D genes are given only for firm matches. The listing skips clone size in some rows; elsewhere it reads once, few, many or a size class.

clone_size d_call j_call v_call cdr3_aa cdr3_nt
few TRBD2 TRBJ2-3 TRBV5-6 CASSFSGRTNTQYF TGTGCCAGCAGCTTTAGCGGGCGCACGAATACGCAGTATTTT
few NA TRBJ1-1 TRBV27 CASRLFGDLGNTEAFF TGTGCCAGCAGATTGTTCGGGGATCTGGGCAACACTGAAGCTTTCTTT
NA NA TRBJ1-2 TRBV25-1 CASSGQVYGYTF TGTGCCAGCAGTGGACAGGTTTATGGCTACACCTTC
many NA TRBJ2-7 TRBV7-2 CASSLGITYEQYF TGTGCCAGCAGCTTAGGGATTACCTACGAGCAGTACTTC
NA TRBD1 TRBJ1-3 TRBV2 CASARAGQGPNTIYF TGTGCCAGCGCTCGGGCCGGACAGGGCCCTAACACCATATATTTT
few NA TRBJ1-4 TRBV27 CATRSSLNEKLFF TGTGCCACTCGATCCAGCCTGAATGAAAAACTGTTTTTT
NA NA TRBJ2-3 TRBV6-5 CASSYSIPTADTQYF TGTGCCAGCAGTTACTCGATCCCGACTGCAGATACGCAGTATTTT
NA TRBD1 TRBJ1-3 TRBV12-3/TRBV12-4 CASSRTGQYSGNTIYF TGTGCCAGCAGCCGGACGGGACAGTACTCTGGAAACACCATATATTTT
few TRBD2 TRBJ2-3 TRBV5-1 CASSLLTSGTDTQYF TGCGCCAGCAGCTTGTTGACTAGCGGCACAGATACGCAGTATTTT
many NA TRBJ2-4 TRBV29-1 CSVMPDQRAKNIQYF TGCAGCGTTATGCCAGATCAGAGAGCCAAAAACATTCAGTACTTC
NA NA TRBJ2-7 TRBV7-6 CASGDDSYEQYF TGTGCCAGCGGGGACGACTCCTACGAGCAGTACTTC
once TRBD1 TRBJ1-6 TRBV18 CASSPRDRDDSPLHF TGTGCCAGCTCACCACGGGACAGGGACGATTCACCCCTCCACTTT
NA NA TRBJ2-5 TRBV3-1 CASSQRTSFGETQYF TGTGCCAGCAGCCAACGAACTAGTTTCGGTGAGACCCAGTACTTC
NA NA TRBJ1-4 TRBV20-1 CSARRGEKLFF TGCAGTGCTAGAAGAGGGGAAAAACTGTTTTTT
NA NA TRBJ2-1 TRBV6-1 CASSERAGTYYNEQFF TGTGCCAGCAGTGAAAGGGCGGGGACATATTACAATGAGCAGTTCTTC